The 26 T cell receptor beta chains given below trace back to one sample, sequenced in a study of tissue T cells after allogeneic stem cell transplantation. Clones were read by immunoSEQ multiplex PCR, and TCRdb kept only the in-frame ones, dropping some. The table shows some 860 clones, with approximately 40% occurring only once. The sequences come from transverse colon tissue, collected at autopsy. The receptors derive from a female patient aged 40 to 69 with steroid-refractory graft-versus-host disease after an allogeneic stem cell transplant. Some T cells may be provided by the graft donor.

This clone was counted a few times. This chain joins TRBV19 and TRBJ1-1, with D maybe TRBD1 (5 bases). Trimming stripped 2 bases from V and 6 bases from J, with 13 bases between. The CDR3 runs to 14 residues. CDR1 LNHDA and CDR2 SQIVND come from the germline V gene (reference sequence). CDR3 in amino acids: CASSISGVKAEAFF. In DNA form, the CDR3 reads TGTGCCAGTAGTATATCGGGGGTGAAGGCTGAAGCTTTCTTT.

The gene calls are TRBV6-4 and TRBJ1-1, with D possibly being TRBD1 (6 bases). Germline values: CDR1 MRHNA, CDR2 SNTAGT. The CDR3 runs to 13 residues. Trimming stripped 7 bases from V and 0 bases from J, with 9 bases between. The CDR3 nucleotides read TGTGCCAGCATTAGGACAGTGAACACTGAAGCTTTCTTT. Its protein is CASIRTVNTEAFF.

This clone was counted only a few times. This chain connects TRBV6-5 to TRBJ2-7; weak D call: TRBD2 (5 bases). Germline assignment: CDR1 MNHEY and CDR2 SVGAGI. The V end lost 8 bases, the J end lost 4 bases, and 12 bases lay between the germline ends. The CDR3 loop spans 12 amino acids. The CDR3 sequence is CASAETRYEQYF. The CDR3 nucleotides are TGTGCCAGCGCGGAAACTAGATACGAGCAGTACTTC.

This clone ranks as large. The V and J genes are TRBV7-2 and TRBJ1-2; D perhaps matches TRBD1 (5 bases). Germline CDR1 reads SGHTA; CDR2 reads FQGNSA. The CDR3 is 14 residues long. Between the trimmed V and J ends, which lost 0 bases and 2 bases, there was a span of 7 bases. CDR3 amino acids: CASSLAGGNYGYTF. As DNA, the CDR3 is TGTGCCAGCAGCTTAGCGGGGGGGAACTATGGCTACACCTTC.

This rearrangement joins TRBV11-2 to TRBJ1-2; D call uncertain. This CDR3 has 12 residues. The germline V gene encodes CDR1 SGHAT and CDR2 FQNNGV. V lost 4 bases to trimming and J lost 5 bases, with 8 bases between them. The CDR3 sequence: CASSSGVYGYTF. As DNA, the CDR3 is TGTGCCAGCAGCTCTGGAGTGTATGGCTACACCTTC.

V is TRBV5-5 and J is TRBJ2-1, with a possible D match to TRBD2 (6 bases). Germline CDR1 SGHKS, CDR2 YYEKEE (reference sequence). The CDR3 consists of 16 residues. With 4 bases removed from V and 2 bases from J, the gap between germline ends came to 16 bases. As DNA, the CDR3 is TGTGCCAGCAGCCCACTTCGGGAGAAAGCCTACAATGAGCAGTTCTTC. Protein: CASSPLREKAYNEQFF.

V is TRBV3-1 (or the pseudogene TRBV3-2) and J is TRBJ2-1; 13 nucleotides agree with TRBD2. V trimming: 0 bases; J trimming: 7 bases; junction bases outside the gene matches: 3. CDR1 is LGHDT, CDR2 YNNKEL, per germline (reference sequence). The CDR3 is made up of 16 amino acids. The CDR3 is CASSQDRTSGSNEQFF. DNA for the CDR3: TGTGCCAGCAGCCAAGATAGGACTAGCGGGAGTAATGAGCAGTTCTTC.

The chain has TRBV7-8 and TRBJ2-7; 7 nucleotides align to TRBD1. Germline CDR1 SGHVS, CDR2 FQNEAQ. The CDR3 is 11 amino acids. Germline trimming cut 4 bases from V and 7 bases from J; bases unmatched to any gene: 1. CDR3 sequence (DNA): TGTGCCAGCAGCTCGACAGGGGAGCAGTACTTC. Protein product: CASSSTGEQYF.

The rearrangement uses TRBV11-3 and TRBJ2-2; D is ambiguous. Looked up from germline, CDR1 is SGHNT and CDR2 is YENEEA. CDR3 length: 13 amino acids. Between the trimmed V and J ends, which lost 7 bases and 5 bases, there was a span of 11 bases. The CDR3 DNA sequence: TGTGCCAGCAACCAGTGGCGAACCGGGGAGCTGTTTTTT. It specifies CASNQWRTGELFF. Looking up the rest from reference TRBV11-3 and TRBJ2-2 gives the full variable domain: EAGVVQSPRYKIIEKKQPVAFWCNPISGHNTLYWYLQNLGQGPELLIRYENEEAVDDSQLPKDRFSAERLKGVDSTLKIQPAELGDSAVYLCASNQWRTGELFFGEGSRLTVL.

CDR3 amino acids: CASSPRNGEIFGNTIYF. The CDR3 coding sequence is TGTGCCAGCAGCCCCCGTAACGGGGAGATCTTTGGAAACACCATATATTTT. The chain is built from TRBV9 and TRBJ1-3; D ambiguous. The germline gives CDR1 SGDLS, CDR2 YYNGEE. Between the trimmed V and J ends, which lost 4 bases and 3 bases, there was a span of 20 bases. The CDR3 loop spans 17 amino acids.

The V gene is TRBV9, the J gene TRBJ2-2; D is undetermined. Trimming took off 0 bases at V and 6 bases at J, with 12 bases between the two ends. This CDR3 is 15 amino acids long. Germline lookup yields CDR1 SGDLS and CDR2 YYNGEE. CDR3 bases: TGTGCCAGCAGCGTAGATCTTAGTATCCCCGGGGAGCTGTTTTTT. It encodes CASSVDLSIPGELFF.

The chain has TRBV3-1 (or the pseudogene TRBV3-2) and TRBJ2-7; D not resolved. Trimming left V 5 bases short and J 2 bases short, with 4 bases between. Germline V CDR1 and CDR2: LGHDT, YNNKEL (reference sequence). The CDR3 is made up of 11 amino acids. In nucleotides, the CDR3 is TGTGCCAGCAGCTCCCCCTACGAGCAGTACTTC. Protein product: CASSSPYEQYF.

The genes are TRBV7-9 and TRBJ1-4; D gene uncertain. V was shortened by 5 bases and J by 5 bases, with 9 bases between the two germline ends. This CDR3 region has 13 residues. The germline V gene has CDR1 SEHNR and CDR2 FQNEAQ (reference sequence). CDR3 protein: CASSLGRNEKLFF. The CDR3 region has the DNA TGTGCCAGCAGCCTCGGACGGAATGAAAAACTGTTTTTT.

This chain connects TRBV27 to TRBJ1-5, with D maybe TRBD1 (5 bases). Germline CDR1 reads MNHEY; CDR2 reads SMNVEV (reference sequence). CDR3 length: 15 residues. Trimming stripped 8 bases from V and 5 bases from J, with 19 bases between. In DNA, the CDR3 is TGTGCCAGCTCCCGGAGCTCGAGGGGCGATCAGCCCCAGCATTTT. Encoded protein: CASSRSSRGDQPQHF.

This chain joins TRBV9 and TRBJ2-7; no definite D call. Germline V gene data show CDR1 as SGDLS and CDR2 as YYNGEE. This CDR3 has 15 residues. V lost 0 bases and J 3 bases, leaving 13 bases between the germline ends. CDR3 sequence reads: CASSVGARGDYEQYF. DNA for the CDR3: TGTGCCAGCAGCGTAGGGGCCCGCGGAGACTACGAGCAGTACTTC. Together with reference TRBV9 and TRBJ2-7, the CDR3 gives the full variable domain: DSGVTQTPKHLITATGQRVTLRCSPRSGDLSVYWYQQSLDQGLQFLIQYYNGEERAKGNILERFSAQQFPDLHSELNLSSLELGDSALYFCASSVGARGDYEQYFGPGTRLTVT.

V is TRBV7-9 and J is TRBJ1-4; 9 nucleotides match TRBD1. V lost 3 bases, J lost 7 bases, and 0 bases stayed unmatched. CDR1 and CDR2 (germline): SEHNR, FQNEAQ (reference sequence). The CDR3 sequence is 13 residues long. In DNA, the CDR3 is TGTGCCAGCAGCTTGGACAGGGGTGAAAAACTGTTTTTT. Residues: CASSLDRGEKLFF.

This clone was recorded a few times. The J gene is TRBJ1-3, the V gene TRBV7-6, with D uncertain. Germline lookup yields CDR1 SGHVS and CDR2 FNYEAQ. The CDR3 length is 14 residues. Trimming removed 5 bases from V and 5 bases from J, with 13 bases in between. Written as DNA, the CDR3 is TGTGCCAGCAGCAACCGACATTTACGAAACACCATATATTTT. Protein: CASSNRHLRNTIYF.

The chain recombines TRBV29-1 with TRBJ2-2; D gene uncertain. Germline CDR1 reads SQVTM; CDR2 reads ANQGSEA. The CDR3 consists of 13 residues. The ends were cut back, 6 bases at V and 1 base at J, with 9 bases in the middle. Here the CDR3 reads CSVWTVNTGELFF. The CDR3 DNA reads as TGCAGCGTGTGGACGGTGAACACCGGGGAGCTGTTTTTT.

This chain links TRBV5-4 with TRBJ2-3; D unresolved. Germline V gene sequence: CDR1 SGHNT, CDR2 YYREEE (reference sequence). The CDR3 has 14 amino acids. V lost 2 bases and J 2 bases, leaving 9 bases between the germline ends. The CDR3 DNA follows: TGTGCCAGCAGCTTAGGCGGATACACAGATACGCAGTATTTT. This translates into CASSLGGYTDTQYF.

The chain employs TRBV4-3 and TRBJ2-1; 8 positions agree with TRBD1. Germline values: CDR1 LGHNA, CDR2 YSLEER. This CDR3 comprises 15 residues. With V trimmed by 0 bases and J by 7 bases, 5 bases remained unmatched. CDR3: CASSQDKGQGNEQFF. In DNA form, the CDR3 reads TGCGCCAGCAGCCAAGATAAAGGACAGGGAAATGAGCAGTTCTTC.

This clone turned up a few times. The chain is built from TRBV2 and TRBJ2-7; 7 bases agree with TRBD2. Looked up from germline, CDR1 is SNHLY and CDR2 is FYNNEI. Germline trimming cut 6 bases from V and 7 bases from J; bases unmatched to any gene: 18. The CDR3 has 16 residues. The CDR3 loop reads CASRGGWASGRGEQYF. Written as DNA, the CDR3 is TGTGCCAGCAGGGGCGGGTGGGCTAGCGGACGAGGAGAGCAGTACTTC.

The chain carries TRBV6-5 and TRBJ2-7, with TRBD1 as a possible D gene (6 bases). This CDR3 region has 13 residues. V shed 6 bases and J shed 2 bases, with 11 bases lying between them. Germline CDR1 MNHEY, CDR2 SVGAGI. The CDR3 nucleotides are TGTGCCAGCAGCTTCCGGGACACCTACGAGCAGTACTTC. This gives the protein CASSFRDTYEQYF.

The chain uses TRBV3-1 (or the pseudogene TRBV3-2) and TRBJ2-7; D is uncertain. V gave up 2 bases and J gave up 4 bases, with 9 bases separating them. Germline CDR1 reads LGHDT; CDR2 reads YNNKEL (reference sequence). CDR3 length: 13 residues. CDR3 loop: CASSQWNRYEQYF. CDR3 bases: TGTGCCAGCAGCCAATGGAATCGTTACGAGCAGTACTTC.

In this sample, this clone turned up a few times. The CDR3: CASSQVGSTGELFF. In DNA form, the CDR3 reads TGCGCCAGCAGCCAAGTTGGCAGCACCGGGGAGCTGTTTTTT. The rearrangement joins TRBV4-1 to TRBJ2-2; D unclear. The CDR3 is made up of 14 amino acids. V was shortened by 1 base and J by 4 bases, with 7 bases between the two germline ends. CDR1 MGHRA and CDR2 YSYEKL come from the germline V gene.

The chain couples TRBV4-1 to TRBJ1-2, with D unclear. The V end lost 0 bases, the J end lost 3 bases, and 8 bases lay between the germline ends. The CDR3 is made up of 14 amino acids. CDR1 and CDR2 from the germline V gene are MGHRA and YSYEKL. The chain's CDR3 is CASSQDRQYYGYTF. The CDR3 DNA follows: TGCGCCAGCAGCCAAGATAGACAATACTATGGCTACACCTTC.

Here the CDR3 DNA reads TGTGCTAGTGGTTTGGTAAGAGGTCCTTATAGCAATCAGCCCCAGCATTTT. Protein product: CASGLVRGPYSNQPQHF. The rearrangement joins TRBV12-5 to TRBJ1-5, with D unclear. The CDR3 is 17 residues long. V was clipped by 0 bases and J by 0 bases, with 12 bases between them. CDR1 and CDR2 from the germline V gene are LGHNT and FRNRAP.